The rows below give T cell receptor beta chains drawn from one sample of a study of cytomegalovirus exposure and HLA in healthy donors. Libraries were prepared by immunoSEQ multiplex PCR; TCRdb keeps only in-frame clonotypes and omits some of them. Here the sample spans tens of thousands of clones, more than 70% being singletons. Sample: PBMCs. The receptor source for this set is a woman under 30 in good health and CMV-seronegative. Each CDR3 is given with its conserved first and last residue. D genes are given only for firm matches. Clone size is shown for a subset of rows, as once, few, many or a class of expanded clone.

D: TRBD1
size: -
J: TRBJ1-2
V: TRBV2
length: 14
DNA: TGTGCCAGCAGCTTGGGACAGAGCAACTATGGCTACACCTTC
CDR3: CASSLGQSNYGYTF

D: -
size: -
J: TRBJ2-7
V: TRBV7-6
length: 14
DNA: TGTGCCAGCAGCTTATCACAGGGGAGGCACGAGCAGTACTTC
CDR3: CASSLSQGRHEQYF

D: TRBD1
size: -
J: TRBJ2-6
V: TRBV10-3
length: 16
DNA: TGTGCCATCAGTGAGGAGGGGGCCTCGGGGGCCAACGTCCTGACTTTC
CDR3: CAISEEGASGANVLTF

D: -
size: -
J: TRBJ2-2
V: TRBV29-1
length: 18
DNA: TGCAGCGTTGAAGATCTGGGTCTAGCTGGATCGAACACCGGGGAGCTGTTTTTT
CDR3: CSVEDLGLAGSNTGELFF

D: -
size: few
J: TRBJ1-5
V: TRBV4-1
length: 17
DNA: TGCGCCAGCAGCCCCGGTGGGAAAGGGGAAAACAATCAGCCCCAGCATTTT
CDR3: CASSPGGKGENNQPQHF

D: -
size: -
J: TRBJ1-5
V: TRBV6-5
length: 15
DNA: TGTGCCAGCAGTAAGTCGGATGGGGACAAAGGGCCCCAGCATTTT
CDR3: CASSKSDGDKGPQHF

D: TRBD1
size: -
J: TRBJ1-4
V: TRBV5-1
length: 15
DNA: TGCGCCAGCAGCTTGGTCGGACAGGGCACTGAAAAACTGTTTTTT
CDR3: CASSLVGQGTEKLFF

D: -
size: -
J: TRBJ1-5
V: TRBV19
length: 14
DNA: TGTGCCAGTAGTATTTCGGAGAGCAATCAGCCCCAGCATTTT
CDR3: CASSISESNQPQHF

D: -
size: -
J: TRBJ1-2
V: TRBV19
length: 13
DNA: TGTGCCAGTAGTATGGCTCCCGCTTTTTTCTACACCTTC
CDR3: CASSMAPAFFYTF

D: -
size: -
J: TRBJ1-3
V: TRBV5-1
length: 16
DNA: TGCGCCAGCAGCTTGGATTTCCCAGGAATAGGAAACACCATATATTTT
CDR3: CASSLDFPGIGNTIYF

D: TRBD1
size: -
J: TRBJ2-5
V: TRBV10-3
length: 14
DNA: TGTGCCATCAGTGAGGGTGGGACAGGGGAGACCCAGTACTTC
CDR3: CAISEGGTGETQYF

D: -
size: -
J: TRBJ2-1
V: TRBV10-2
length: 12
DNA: TGCGCCAGCAGGACTGGTCGCAATGAGCAGTTCTTC
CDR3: CASRTGRNEQFF

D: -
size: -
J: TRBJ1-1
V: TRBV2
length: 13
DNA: TGTGCCAGCAAGGAGAAAATGGGCACTGAAGCTTTCTTT
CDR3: CASKEKMGTEAFF

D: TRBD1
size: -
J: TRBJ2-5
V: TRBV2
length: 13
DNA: TGTGCCAGCAGCCGGGACAGGGAAGAGACCCAGTACTTC
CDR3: CASSRDREETQYF

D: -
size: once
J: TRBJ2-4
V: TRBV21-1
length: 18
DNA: TGTGCCAGCAGCAAAGGTGTGTCGGAACTACGGGGCAAAAACATTCAGTACTTC
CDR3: CASSKGVSELRGKNIQYF

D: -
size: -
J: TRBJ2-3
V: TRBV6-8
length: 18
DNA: TGTGCCAGCAGTTATAACTACCGGGGGCGTGGGCGGGGGGATACGCAGTATTTT
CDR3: CASSYNYRGRGRGDTQYF

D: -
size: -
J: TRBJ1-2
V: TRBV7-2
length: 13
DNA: TGTGCCAGCAGCCCTCCCCGGGACTATGGCTACACCTTC
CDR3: CASSPPRDYGYTF

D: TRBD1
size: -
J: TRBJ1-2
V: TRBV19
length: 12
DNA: TGTGCCAGTAGTCAGGGGGCGTCTGGCTACACCTTC
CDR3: CASSQGASGYTF

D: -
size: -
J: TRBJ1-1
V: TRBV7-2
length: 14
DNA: TGTGCCAGCAGTAGAACAGGGCCGGGCACTGAAGCTTTCTTT
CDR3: CASSRTGPGTEAFF

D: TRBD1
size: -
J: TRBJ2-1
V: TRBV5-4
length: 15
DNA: TGTGCCAGCAGCTTAGGGACAGCGTCCTACAATGAGCAGTTCTTC
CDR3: CASSLGTASYNEQFF

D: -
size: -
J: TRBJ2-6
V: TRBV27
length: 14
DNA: TGTGCCAGCAAGGAGGTCTCTGGGGCCAACGTCCTGACTTTC
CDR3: CASKEVSGANVLTF

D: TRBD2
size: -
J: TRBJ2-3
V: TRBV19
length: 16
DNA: TGTGCCAGTAGTGCGACTAGCGGGGGGGCCTGGAATACGCAGTATTTT
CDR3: CASSATSGGAWNTQYF

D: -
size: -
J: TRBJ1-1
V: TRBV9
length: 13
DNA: TGTGCCAGCAGCGTAGCCGGGAACACTGAAGCTTTCTTT
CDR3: CASSVAGNTEAFF

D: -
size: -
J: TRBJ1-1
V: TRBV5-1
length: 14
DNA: TGCGCCAGCAGCTCGGAAGAAGGGGCAATTGAAGCTTTCTTT
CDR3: CASSSEEGAIEAFF

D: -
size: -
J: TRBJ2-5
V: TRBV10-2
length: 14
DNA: TGCGCCAGCAGCGCGCCTGGATCGGGGGAGACCCAGTACTTC
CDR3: CASSAPGSGETQYF

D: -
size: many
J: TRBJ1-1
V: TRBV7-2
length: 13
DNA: TGTGCCAGCAGCTTACGCAGGAACACTGAAGCTTTCTTT
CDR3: CASSLRRNTEAFF

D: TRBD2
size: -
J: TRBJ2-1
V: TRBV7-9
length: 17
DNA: TGTGCCAGCAGCTGGGACCGCTCTAGCGGGGGGCTTTATGAGCAGTTCTTC
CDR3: CASSWDRSSGGLYEQFF

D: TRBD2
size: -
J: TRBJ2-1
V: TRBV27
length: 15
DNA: TGTGCCAGCAGTCCCGGGACTAGCGGGGTCAATGAGCAGTTCTTC
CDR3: CASSPGTSGVNEQFF

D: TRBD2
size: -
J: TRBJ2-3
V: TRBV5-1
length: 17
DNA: TGCGCCAGCAGCCCCGGCGGGACTAGCGGGGGGGCAGATACGCAGTATTTT
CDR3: CASSPGGTSGGADTQYF

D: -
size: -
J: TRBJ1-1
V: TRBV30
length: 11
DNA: TGTGCCTGGCACTTGAACACTGAAGCTTTCTTT
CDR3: CAWHLNTEAFF

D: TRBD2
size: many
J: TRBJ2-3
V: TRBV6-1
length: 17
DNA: TGTGCCAGCAGTGAAGCGGTGTCTAGCGGGGGTTCAGATACGCAGTATTTT
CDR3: CASSEAVSSGGSDTQYF

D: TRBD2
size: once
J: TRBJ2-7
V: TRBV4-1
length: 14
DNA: TGCGCCAGCAGCCTGAAACGGGGGGGGTTAGAGCAGTACTTC
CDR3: CASSLKRGGLEQYF

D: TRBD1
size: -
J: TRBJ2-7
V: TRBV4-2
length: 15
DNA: TGTGCCAGCAGCCAACCGGGACAGGGCCGCTACGAGCAGTACTTC
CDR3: CASSQPGQGRYEQYF

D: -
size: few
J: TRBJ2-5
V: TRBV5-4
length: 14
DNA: TGTGCCAGCAGCTCGGCCGGTGGAGGAGAGACCCAGTACTTC
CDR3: CASSSAGGGETQYF

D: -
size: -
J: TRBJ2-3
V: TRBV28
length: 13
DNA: TGTGCCAGCAGTTTGGCAGGCACAGATACGCAGTATTTT
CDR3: CASSLAGTDTQYF

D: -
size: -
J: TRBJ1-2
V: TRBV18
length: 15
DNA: TGTGCCAGCTCACCACCTTCAGGGTTATCGTATGGCTACACCTTC
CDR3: CASSPPSGLSYGYTF

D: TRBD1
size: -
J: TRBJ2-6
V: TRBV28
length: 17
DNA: TGTGCCAGCACTGGGACAGGGGCGTACTCTGGGGCCAACGTCCTGACTTTC
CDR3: CASTGTGAYSGANVLTF

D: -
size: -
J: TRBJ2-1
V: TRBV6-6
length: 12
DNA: TGTGCCAGAAGGAGCTCCTACAATGAGCAGTTCTTC
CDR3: CARRSSYNEQFF

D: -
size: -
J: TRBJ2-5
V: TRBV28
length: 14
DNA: TGTGCCAGCAGTTTGTCTTTAGTCAGGGAGACCCAGTACTTC
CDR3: CASSLSLVRETQYF

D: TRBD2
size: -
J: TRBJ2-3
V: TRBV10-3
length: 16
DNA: TGTGCCATCAGTGGAGGCCCAAAGCCGCGGGAGGATACGCAGTATTTT
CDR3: CAISGGPKPREDTQYF

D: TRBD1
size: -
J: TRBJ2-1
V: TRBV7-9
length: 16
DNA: TGTGCCAGCAGCTCGGGACAGGGAGGCCCCTACAATGAGCAGTTCTTC
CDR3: CASSSGQGGPYNEQFF

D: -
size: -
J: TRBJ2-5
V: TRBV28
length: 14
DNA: TGTGCCAGCAGTTTACTACTAGCCCAAGAGACCCAGTACTTC
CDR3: CASSLLLAQETQYF

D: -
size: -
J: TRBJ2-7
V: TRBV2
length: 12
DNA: TGTGCCAGCAGTTCACAGGTCTACGAGCAGTACTTC
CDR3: CASSSQVYEQYF

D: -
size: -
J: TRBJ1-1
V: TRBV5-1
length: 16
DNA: TGCGCCAGCAGCTCCCGGGAACAAAATGGTCGGACTGAAGCTTTCTTT
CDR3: CASSSREQNGRTEAFF

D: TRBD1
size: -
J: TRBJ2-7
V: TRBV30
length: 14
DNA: TGTGCCTGGACCCACGGGACAGGGTATCGCGAGCAGTACTTC
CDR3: CAWTHGTGYREQYF

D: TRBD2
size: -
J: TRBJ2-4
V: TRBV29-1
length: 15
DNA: TGCAGCGTTGACCGGCTAGCGGGAGCTAAAAACATTCAGTACTTC
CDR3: CSVDRLAGAKNIQYF

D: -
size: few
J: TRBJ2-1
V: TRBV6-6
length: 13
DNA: TGTGCCAGCAGTTATTTTCCCCGGGGTGAGCAGTTCTTC
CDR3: CASSYFPRGEQFF

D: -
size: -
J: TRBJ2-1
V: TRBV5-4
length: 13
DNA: TGTGCCAGCAGGTACCTCGCAATGAGTGAGCAGTTCTTC
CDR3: CASRYLAMSEQFF

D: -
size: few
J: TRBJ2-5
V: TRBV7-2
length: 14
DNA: TGTGCCAGCAGCCCTCGCACTAGTTCTGGGACCCAGTACTTC
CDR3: CASSPRTSSGTQYF

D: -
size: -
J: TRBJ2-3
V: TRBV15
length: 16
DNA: TGTGCCACCAGCAGAGATCGGGGGAGGCCTCGGGATACGCAGTATTTT
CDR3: CATSRDRGRPRDTQYF

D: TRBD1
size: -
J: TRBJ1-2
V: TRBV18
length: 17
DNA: TGTGCCAGCTCACCGCCGGGACAGGGATTCTTGTGGGGAGGCTACACCTTC
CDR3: CASSPPGQGFLWGGYTF

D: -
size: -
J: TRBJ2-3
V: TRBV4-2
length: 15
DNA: TGTGCCAGCAGCCCCCCCCCGACTATGGGAGATACGCAGTATTTT
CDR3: CASSPPPTMGDTQYF

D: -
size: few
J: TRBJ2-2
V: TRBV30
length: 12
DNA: TGTGCCTGGAGTGTCCTAGCCGGGGAGCTGTTTTTT
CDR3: CAWSVLAGELFF

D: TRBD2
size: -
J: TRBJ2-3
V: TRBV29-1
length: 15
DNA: TGCAGCTCCCAAAGTAGCGGGGGCGAAGCAGATACGCAGTATTTT
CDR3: CSSQSSGGEADTQYF

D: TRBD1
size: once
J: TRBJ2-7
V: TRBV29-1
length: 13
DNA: TGCAGCGTTGAAGCCGACAGGGGCTACGAGCAGTACTTC
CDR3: CSVEADRGYEQYF

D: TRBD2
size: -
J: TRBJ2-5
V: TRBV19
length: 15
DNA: TGTGCCAGTAGTACCCTCCCGGGACTACAAGAGACCCAGTACTTC
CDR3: CASSTLPGLQETQYF

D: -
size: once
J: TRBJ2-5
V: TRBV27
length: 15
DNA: TGTGCCAGCAGGAAAGATACAGGGTTGGTGGGGACCCAGTACTTC
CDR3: CASRKDTGLVGTQYF

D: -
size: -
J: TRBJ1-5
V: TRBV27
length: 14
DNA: TGTGCCAGCAGCGTTCAGGGTAGCAATCAGCCCCAGCATTTT
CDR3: CASSVQGSNQPQHF

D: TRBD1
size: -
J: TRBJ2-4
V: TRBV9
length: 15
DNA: TGTGCCAGCAGCGTCCAGGACAGGGCGGAAAACATTCAGTACTTC
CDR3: CASSVQDRAENIQYF

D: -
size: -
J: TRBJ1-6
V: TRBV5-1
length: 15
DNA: TGCGCCAGCAGCCGGGAACAGGGAAATAATTCACCCCTCCACTTT
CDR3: CASSREQGNNSPLHF